This T cell receptor beta chain derives from a study of cytomegalovirus exposure and HLA in healthy donors. The V and J ends lost 4 bases and 0 bases, in that order; junction bases with no gene match: 9. The CDR3 totals 17 residues. The V gene's germline CDR1 is SGHRS and CDR2 YFSETQ. Both 60 Vbeta primers and 13 Jbeta primers went into the PCR. The data were produced by immunoSEQ multiplex PCR, yet TCRdb's version contains in-frame clones alone and is incomplete. The data contain about 140,000 clones, approximately 82% of them singletons. Sequencing was performed on PBMCs. This sequence originates from a woman aged 40 to 50 in good health and CMV-seronegative. The chain has TRBV5-1 and TRBJ2-3, with 9 bases fitting TRBD2. The CDR3 sequence: CASSPGVTSGSTDTQYF. As DNA, the CDR3 is TGCGCCAGCAGCCCAGGGGTTACTAGCGGGAGCACAGATACGCAGTATTTT.